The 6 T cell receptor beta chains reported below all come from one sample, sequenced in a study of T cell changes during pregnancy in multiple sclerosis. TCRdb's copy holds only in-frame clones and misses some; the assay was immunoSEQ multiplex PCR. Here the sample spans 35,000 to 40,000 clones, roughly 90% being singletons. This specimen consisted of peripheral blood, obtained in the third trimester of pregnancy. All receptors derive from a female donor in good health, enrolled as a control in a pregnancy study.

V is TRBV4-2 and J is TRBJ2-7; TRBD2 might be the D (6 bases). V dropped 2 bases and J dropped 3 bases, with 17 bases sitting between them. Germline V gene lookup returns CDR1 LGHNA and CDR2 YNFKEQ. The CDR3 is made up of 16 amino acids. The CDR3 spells CASSQSNLEGFYEQYF. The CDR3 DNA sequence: TGTGCCAGCAGCCAATCTAATTTGGAGGGTTTCTACGAGCAGTACTTC.

The DNA of the CDR3 is TGTGCCAGCAGCACTCCGGGACTTGAGACCCAGTACTTC. Translating it yields CASSTPGLETQYF. The chain is built from TRBV5-4 and TRBJ2-5; tentatively, D is TRBD2 (6 bases). This CDR3 has 13 residues. Germline lookup yields CDR1 SGHNT and CDR2 YYREEE (reference sequence). With 4 bases removed from V and 5 bases from J, the gap between germline ends came to 12 bases.

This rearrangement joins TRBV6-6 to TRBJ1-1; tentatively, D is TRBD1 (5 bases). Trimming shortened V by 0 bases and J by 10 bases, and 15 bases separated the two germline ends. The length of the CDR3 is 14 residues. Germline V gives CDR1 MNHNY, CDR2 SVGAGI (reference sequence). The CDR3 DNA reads TGTGCCAGCAGTTACTCGGGGCAGGCGATAGGAGCTTTCTTT. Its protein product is CASSYSGQAIGAFF.

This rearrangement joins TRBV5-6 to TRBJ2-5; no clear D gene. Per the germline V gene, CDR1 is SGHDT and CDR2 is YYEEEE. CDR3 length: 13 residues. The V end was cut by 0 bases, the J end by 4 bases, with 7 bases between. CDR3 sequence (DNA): TGTGCCAGCAGCTTGGACAGTGGAGAGACCCAGTACTTC. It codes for CASSLDSGETQYF.

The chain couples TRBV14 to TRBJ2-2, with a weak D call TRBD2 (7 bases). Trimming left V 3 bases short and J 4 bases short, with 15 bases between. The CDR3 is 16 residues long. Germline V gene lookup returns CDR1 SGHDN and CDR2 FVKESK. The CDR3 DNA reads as TGTGCCAGCAGCCAGAGAACAGGGAGGGCCACCGGGGAGCTGTTTTTT. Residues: CASSQRTGRATGELFF.

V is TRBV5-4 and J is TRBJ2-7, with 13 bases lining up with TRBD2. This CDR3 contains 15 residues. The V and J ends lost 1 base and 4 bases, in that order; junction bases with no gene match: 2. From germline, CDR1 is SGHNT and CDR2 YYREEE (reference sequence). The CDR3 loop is CASSLRTSGSYEQYF. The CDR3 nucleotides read TGTGCCAGCAGCTTGAGGACTAGCGGGAGTTACGAGCAGTACTTC.